What follows are 18 T cell receptor beta chains derived from one specimen sequenced in a study of cytomegalovirus exposure and HLA in healthy donors. Both 60 Vbeta primers and 13 Jbeta primers went into the PCR. Generated by immunoSEQ multiplex PCR, the TCRdb table keeps only in-frame clones and is missing some. Counted here are roughly 140,000 clones, over 55% occurring once; the ten biggest clones make up around 2.2%. The sample consisted of PBMCs. These receptors originate from a middle-aged man in good health and CMV-seronegative.

With regard to this clone: Other DNA variants within this sample encode the same CDR3. This chain links TRBV7-3 with TRBJ1-1; 7 positions agree with TRBD1. CDR3 length: 13 residues. V lost 6 bases, J lost 1 base, and 2 bases stayed unmatched. Germline lookup yields CDR1 SGHTA and CDR2 FQGTGA. CDR3 protein: CASSRTGNTEAFF. As DNA, the CDR3 is TGTGCCAGCAGTAGGACAGGGAACACTGAAGCTTTCTTT. Drawing the rest from reference TRBV7-3 and TRBJ1-1, the complete variable domain is GAGVSQTPSNKVTEKGKYVELRCDPISGHTALYWYRQSLGQGPEFLIYFQGTGAADDSGLPNDRFFAVRPEGSVSTLKIQRTERGDSAVYLCASSRTGNTEAFFGQGTRLTVV.

Of note for this clone: This CDR3 is also generated by other DNA sequences in the sample. This sequence joins TRBV7-3 and TRBJ1-1; D is perhaps TRBD1 (6 bases). V was clipped by 2 bases and J by 5 bases, with 9 bases between them. The CDR3 runs 13 residues. Per germline, CDR1 SGHTA and CDR2 FQGTGA. The CDR3 sequence is CASSLVQGTEAFF. CDR3 DNA: TGTGCCAGCAGCTTAGTGCAGGGGACTGAAGCTTTCTTT.

The chain is built from TRBV5-8 and TRBJ2-4; 7 nucleotides agree with TRBD1. The CDR3 has 13 amino acids. Germline V gene sequence: CDR1 SGHTS, CDR2 YDEGEE. With V trimmed by 2 bases and J by 7 bases, 3 bases remained unmatched. The CDR3 protein is CASSLQGQNIQYF. The CDR3 nucleotides are TGTGCCAGCAGCTTACAGGGACAGAACATTCAGTACTTC.

CDR3 in amino acids: CASSQDFDRADGYTF. In DNA form, the CDR3 reads TGCGCCAGCAGCCAAGATTTTGACAGGGCTGATGGCTACACCTTC. V and J are TRBV4-1 and TRBJ1-2, with 7 bases identical to TRBD1. V lost 0 bases to trimming and J lost 6 bases; unmatched junction nucleotides: 7. The CDR3 spans 15 residues. The germline gives CDR1 MGHRA, CDR2 YSYEKL.

The chain carries TRBV9 and TRBJ2-1; D remains unclear. Trimming removed 3 bases at V and 0 bases at J, with 10 bases between. Germline V gene sequence: CDR1 SGDLS, CDR2 YYNGEE. The CDR3 sequence is 15 residues long. CDR3 nucleotide sequence: TGTGCCAGCAGCGCCTCAGGTTACTCCTACAATGAGCAGTTCTTC. Translating it yields CASSASGYSYNEQFF.

The chain joins TRBV2 to TRBJ1-2, with 9 bases fitting TRBD1. Unmatched junction bases numbered 12, after V lost 8 bases and J lost 2 bases. The CDR3 loop spans 16 amino acids. Germline assignment: CDR1 SNHLY and CDR2 FYNNEI. The DNA of the CDR3 is TGTGCCAGCCAAGAACTATACGGGACAGGGAACTATGGCTACACCTTC. It specifies CASQELYGTGNYGYTF.

The V gene is TRBV9, the J gene TRBJ2-5; D remains ambiguous. This CDR3 contains 12 residues. In germline, CDR1 is SGDLS, CDR2 YYNGEE. The V and J ends lost 0 bases and 3 bases respectively, with 3 bases between them. Here the CDR3 DNA reads TGTGCCAGCAGCGTAGCTGAAGAGACCCAGTACTTC. It is translated as CASSVAEETQYF.

The CDR3 sequence is CASSDLAGGPRETQYF. CDR3 nucleotide sequence: TGTGCCAGCAGCGACTTAGCGGGGGGGCCACGAGAGACCCAGTACTTC. The rearrangement uses TRBV27 and TRBJ2-5, with TRBD2 identical over 11 bases. J was trimmed by 4 bases and V by 6 bases; bases with no gene match: 10. The germline V gene encodes CDR1 MNHEY and CDR2 SMNVEV (reference sequence). The length of the CDR3 is 16 residues.

V is TRBV4-3 and J is TRBJ2-7, with a tentative D call TRBD2 (6 bases). V lost 3 bases and J lost 2, with 11 bases in between. Per germline, CDR1 LGHNA and CDR2 YSLEER. The CDR3 has 14 amino acids. The CDR3 spells CASSHRTNTYEQYF. The DNA of the CDR3 is TGCGCCAGCAGCCACCGGACTAATACCTACGAGCAGTACTTC.

The gene calls are TRBV5-5 and TRBJ1-4, with 8 positions matching TRBD1. This CDR3 region has 14 residues. V shed 4 bases and J 4 bases; nucleotides not matched to a gene: 3. The germline CDR1 and CDR2 sequences are SGHKS and YYEKEE (reference sequence). CDR3 coding DNA: TGTGCCAGCAGCACGACAGGGGTTAATGAAAAACTGTTTTTT. Translation gives CASSTTGVNEKLFF.

This chain links TRBV9 with TRBJ2-7; D possibly corresponds to TRBD2 (5 bases). This CDR3 comprises 11 residues. V dropped 3 bases and J dropped 5 bases, with 6 bases sitting between them. CDR1 and CDR2 from the germline V gene are SGDLS and YYNGEE. The CDR3, as DNA: TGTGCCAGCAGCGCCGGGGACGAGCAGTACTTC. This translates into CASSAGDEQYF.

This chain joins TRBV27 and TRBJ2-5; TRBD1 matches 8 bases. V shed 5 bases, J shed 5 bases, and the junction held 13 bases outside the gene matches. Germline loops: CDR1 MNHEY, CDR2 SMNVEV (reference sequence). The CDR3 has 16 residues. The CDR3 region has the DNA TGTGCCAGCAGTCCCACCCCCGGACAGGGCCGGGAGACCCAGTACTTC. It is translated as CASSPTPGQGRETQYF.

The chain has TRBV12-5 and TRBJ2-7, with 10 positions matching TRBD1. CDR3 size: 16 residues. Germline CDR1 and CDR2: LGHNT and FRNRAP. V shed 3 bases and J 7 bases; nucleotides not matched to a gene: 12. The CDR3 loop is CASGLVSGTGVFEQYF. The CDR3 DNA reads TGTGCTAGTGGTTTAGTATCCGGGACAGGGGTATTTGAGCAGTACTTC.

This chain links TRBV19 with TRBJ2-7; D is possibly TRBD1 (5 bases). Germline lookup yields CDR1 LNHDA and CDR2 SQIVND (reference sequence). There are 14 residues in the CDR3. V was shortened by 1 base and J by 5 bases, with 12 bases between the two germline ends. CDR3 region: CASSIGLRADEQYF. CDR3 nucleotide sequence: TGTGCCAGTAGTATAGGTCTCAGGGCGGACGAGCAGTACTTC. Combining the CDR3 with reference TRBV19 and TRBJ2-7 gives the whole variable domain DGGITQSPKYLFRKEGQNVTLSCEQNLNHDAMYWYRQDPGQGLRLIYYSQIVNDFQKGDIAEGYSVSREKKESFPLTVTSAQKNPTAFYLCASSIGLRADEQYFGPGTRLTVT.

This clone was counted only a few times. The rearrangement uses TRBV29-1 and TRBJ1-1, with D perhaps matching TRBD1 (5 bases). With 6 bases removed from V and 3 bases from J, the gap between germline ends came to 14 bases. Germline V gene lookup returns CDR1 SQVTM and CDR2 ANQGSEA. This CDR3 has 13 residues. CDR3 region: CSVAGQLHTEAFF. The CDR3 nucleotides read TGCAGCGTCGCCGGACAACTCCACACTGAAGCTTTCTTT. The whole variable domain, remainder taken from reference TRBV29-1 and TRBJ1-1, is SAVISQKPSRDICQRGTSLTIQCQVDSQVTMMFWYRQQPGQSLTLIATANQGSEATYESGFVIDKFPISRPNLTFSTLTVSNMSPEDSSIYLCSVAGQLHTEAFFGQGTRLTVV.

CDR3 sequence reads: CASRSETGGGYTF. The CDR3 DNA sequence: TGTGCCAGTAGGTCCGAGACAGGGGGCGGCTACACCTTC. The genes are TRBV19 and TRBJ1-2; TRBD1 matches at 10 bases. The CDR3 has 13 amino acids. After removal of 6 bases from V and 8 bases from J, the junction contained 6 bases not matched to a gene. CDR1 and CDR2 from the germline V gene are LNHDA and SQIVND (reference sequence).

The rearrangement uses TRBV5-1 and TRBJ2-1, with TRBD2 matching over 13 bases. V dropped 5 bases and J dropped 0; count of bases not matched to a gene: 8. The CDR3 totals 18 residues. Germline values: CDR1 SGHRS, CDR2 YFSETQ. The CDR3 coding sequence is TGCGCCAGCAGGCCCGGACTAGCGGGGGTAAGCTCCTACAATGAGCAGTTCTTC. The encoded protein is CASRPGLAGVSSYNEQFF.

J is TRBJ2-1 and V is TRBV7-2; 7 nucleotides agree with TRBD2. V lost 4 bases, J lost 6 bases, and 9 bases stayed unmatched. This CDR3 has 15 amino acids. Germline V lookup: CDR1 SGHTA, CDR2 FQGNSA. CDR3 protein: CASSSWTSTGNEQFF. CDR3 DNA sequence: TGTGCCAGCAGCTCCTGGACTAGTACGGGCAATGAGCAGTTCTTC. Full variable domain (remainder filled in from reference TRBV7-2 and TRBJ2-1): GAGVSQSPSNKVTEKGKDVELRCDPISGHTALYWYRQSLGQGLEFLIYFQGNSAPDKSGLPSDRFSAERTGGSVSTLTIQRTQQEDSAVYLCASSSWTSTGNEQFFGPGTRLTVL.